The rows below give T cell receptor beta chains drawn from one sample of a study of blood T cell repertoires in COVID-19. TCRdb's copy holds only in-frame clones and misses some; the assay was immunoSEQ multiplex PCR. The sample yields 56,000 or so clones, 84% seen once. What was sequenced was peripheral blood. The origin of the receptors is a woman of 80 years or more with acute or convalescent COVID-19. Each CDR3 is given with its conserved first and last residue. Each record gives: clone size, D gene, V gene, J gene, CDR3 protein, CDR3 DNA. The D gene is left open where the match is weak. Clone size is given for some rows only: seen once, a few or many times, or a class if the clone is expanded.

-	-	TRBV2	TRBJ1-3	CAKQGSGNTIYF	TGTGCCAAACAGGGCTCTGGAAACACCATATATTTT
once	-	TRBV7-9	TRBJ2-5	CASSLGAGKETQYF	TGTGCCAGCAGCTTAGGCGCAGGGAAGGAGACCCAGTACTTC
-	-	TRBV6-6	TRBJ1-5	CASSSQLLTGQPQHF	TGTGCCAGCAGTTCCCAACTACTCACAGGACAGCCCCAGCATTTT
-	TRBD2	TRBV19	TRBJ2-2	CASSGLAGNTGELFF	TGTGCCAGTAGCGGACTAGCGGGGAACACCGGGGAGCTGTTTTTT
-	-	TRBV7-9	TRBJ1-5	CASSPPGYNQPQHF	TGTGCCAGCAGCCCCCCAGGGTACAATCAGCCCCAGCATTTT
-	-	TRBV14	TRBJ2-3	CASSFFLGIDTQYF	TGTGCCAGCAGCTTTTTCCTGGGCATAGATACGCAGTATTTT
-	TRBD1	TRBV5-1	TRBJ1-1	CASSLYTQGITEAFF	TGCGCCAGCAGCTTGTATACACAGGGGATCACTGAAGCTTTCTTT
-	-	TRBV3-1/TRBV3-2	TRBJ2-7	CASSPFGTSTTEQYF	TGTGCCAGCAGCCCCTTCGGGACAAGCACTACCGAGCAGTACTTC
-	TRBD2	TRBV7-2	TRBJ2-5	CASSLRGAGGPVETQYF	TGTGCCAGCAGCTTAAGGGGAGCGGGGGGGCCGGTGGAGACCCAGTACTTC
-	-	TRBV12-3/TRBV12-4	TRBJ2-7	CASSGDTLYEQYF	TGTGCCAGCAGTGGGGACACACTATACGAGCAGTACTTC
-	TRBD2	TRBV4-2	TRBJ2-5	CASSPLSGGPIQETQYF	TGTGCCAGCAGCCCGTTGAGCGGGGGGCCGATCCAAGAGACCCAGTACTTC
many	-	TRBV4-1	TRBJ1-5	CASSVDSYSNQPQHF	TGCGCCAGCAGCGTAGACAGTTATAGCAATCAGCCCCAGCATTTT
-	TRBD1	TRBV9	TRBJ1-3	CASSVQQGGNTIYF	TGTGCCAGCAGCGTACAACAGGGGGGAAACACCATATATTTT
once	-	TRBV7-2	TRBJ2-1	CASSTGTSYNEQFF	TGTGCCAGCAGCACCGGGACAAGCTACAATGAGCAGTTCTTC
-	-	TRBV3-1/TRBV3-2	TRBJ2-7	CASSPRWRPYEQYF	TGTGCCAGCAGCCCCCGTTGGCGGCCCTACGAGCAGTACTTC
-	TRBD1	TRBV30	TRBJ1-1	CAWSLGGQGLSTEAFF	TGTGCCTGGAGCCTGGGGGGACAGGGCTTGAGCACTGAAGCTTTCTTT
-	TRBD1	TRBV10-3	TRBJ1-5	CATSSGTGGNQPQHF	TGTGCCACCTCTTCCGGGACAGGAGGCAATCAGCCCCAGCATTTT
few	TRBD1	TRBV14	TRBJ1-5	CASSHSGDRVGKSNQPQHF	TGTGCCAGCAGCCACAGCGGGGACAGGGTGGGGAAGTCAAATCAGCCCCAGCATTTT
-	-	TRBV11-2	TRBJ1-2	CASSLSFREEANYGYTF	TGTGCCAGCAGCTTATCCTTCAGGGAAGAGGCTAACTATGGCTACACCTTC
-	TRBD1	TRBV5-6	TRBJ2-5	CASSRGQQETQYF	TGTGCCAGCAGCCGGGGACAGCAAGAGACCCAGTACTTC
-	-	TRBV2	TRBJ1-3	CASRGAVSHSGNTIYF	TGTGCCAGCAGGGGAGCAGTGTCCCACTCTGGAAACACCATATATTTT
-	TRBD1	TRBV2	TRBJ1-5	CASSRDRGNQPQHF	TGTGCCAGCAGTCGGGACAGAGGCAATCAGCCCCAGCATTTT
-	-	TRBV2	TRBJ2-6	CASSDGVAGANVLTF	TGTGCCAGCAGTGACGGGGTTGCTGGGGCCAACGTCCTGACTTTC
-	-	TRBV10-2	TRBJ1-4	CASSESRGPLTSNEKLFF	TGCGCCAGCAGTGAGTCCAGGGGCCCACTTACCTCAAATGAAAAACTGTTTTTT
-	TRBD2	TRBV4-1	TRBJ2-1	CASSQVNAAGGYNEQFF	TGCGCCAGCAGCCAAGTAAATGCCGCGGGGGGCTACAATGAGCAGTTCTTC
once	TRBD2	TRBV7-3	TRBJ2-3	CASSLGGAVTDTQYF	TGTGCCAGCAGCTTGGGAGGGGCGGTCACAGATACGCAGTATTTT
-	-	TRBV29-1	TRBJ1-1	CSVEAQGNTEAFF	TGCAGCGTTGAGGCACAGGGGAACACTGAAGCTTTCTTT
once	TRBD1	TRBV7-8	TRBJ2-7	CASSRQGSVYEQYF	TGTGCCAGCAGCCGACAGGGATCGGTCTACGAGCAGTACTTC
-	-	TRBV2	TRBJ2-2	CASRDQGSGELFF	TGTGCCAGCAGGGATCAGGGTTCCGGGGAGCTGTTTTTT
-	-	TRBV14	TRBJ1-6	CASSQTGQTSPLHF	TGTGCCAGCAGTCAAACAGGGCAAACTTCACCCCTCCACTTT
-	-	TRBV28	TRBJ1-3	CASSSAPGQPGNTIYF	TGTGCCAGCAGTTCAGCCCCAGGACAGCCTGGAAACACCATATATTTT
-	TRBD1	TRBV5-1	TRBJ2-7	CASSTGTGINEQYF	TGCGCCAGCAGCACCGGGACAGGGATTAACGAGCAGTACTTC
-	-	TRBV10-3	TRBJ1-1	CATQTDAMNTEAFF	TGTGCCACCCAGACAGACGCGATGAACACTGAAGCTTTCTTT
-	-	TRBV6-1	TRBJ2-5	CASSDLETQYF	TGTGCCAGCAGTGACCTGGAGACCCAGTACTTC
-	-	TRBV18	TRBJ1-6	CASSPDRTSSPLHF	TGTGCCAGCTCACCAGACAGGACGAGTTCACCCCTCCACTTT
-	TRBD1	TRBV5-5	TRBJ1-6	CASSDQGARRSPLHF	TGTGCCAGCAGCGATCAGGGGGCACGGCGTTCACCCCTCCACTTT
-	-	TRBV11-2	TRBJ1-2	CASSLGPASTYGYTF	TGTGCCAGCAGCTTAGGCCCAGCTAGCACCTATGGCTACACCTTC
-	TRBD1	TRBV3-1/TRBV3-2	TRBJ1-2	CASSPPGQSYYGYTF	TGTGCCAGCAGCCCCCCGGGACAGAGTTACTATGGCTACACCTTC
-	-	TRBV9	TRBJ1-4	CASSARGATNEKLFF	TGTGCCAGCAGCGCCAGGGGTGCAACTAATGAAAAACTGTTTTTT
once	-	TRBV12-5	TRBJ1-3	CASGRILQGVGNTIYF	TGTGCTAGTGGCCGGATCTTACAGGGAGTTGGAAACACCATATATTTT
-	TRBD2	TRBV6-5	TRBJ2-1	CASSYGGTSGRGEQFF	TGTGCCAGCAGTTACGGTGGGACTAGCGGGCGCGGTGAGCAGTTCTTC
-	-	TRBV5-1	TRBJ1-4	CASSFGATNEKLFF	TGCGCCAGCAGCTTCGGAGCAACTAATGAAAAACTGTTTTTT
-	TRBD2	TRBV3-1/TRBV3-2	TRBJ2-3	CASSPGTSLDTQYF	TGTGCCAGCAGCCCCGGGACTAGCCTTGATACGCAGTATTTT
-	TRBD1	TRBV7-9	TRBJ2-7	CASSFPDRAQPPYEQYF	TGTGCCAGCAGCTTCCCGGACAGGGCTCAGCCTCCCTACGAGCAGTACTTC
-	TRBD2	TRBV3-1/TRBV3-2	TRBJ2-1	CASSPPTSGGGMVNEQFF	TGTGCCAGCAGCCCCCCTACTAGCGGGGGGGGGATGGTGAATGAGCAGTTCTTC
-	-	TRBV5-6	TRBJ1-2	CASSLDRDGYTF	TGTGCCAGCAGCTTGGACAGGGATGGCTACACCTTC
-	-	TRBV5-1	TRBJ2-4	CASSPEGTKGSIQYF	TGCGCCAGCAGCCCGGAGGGGACCAAGGGTAGCATTCAGTACTTC